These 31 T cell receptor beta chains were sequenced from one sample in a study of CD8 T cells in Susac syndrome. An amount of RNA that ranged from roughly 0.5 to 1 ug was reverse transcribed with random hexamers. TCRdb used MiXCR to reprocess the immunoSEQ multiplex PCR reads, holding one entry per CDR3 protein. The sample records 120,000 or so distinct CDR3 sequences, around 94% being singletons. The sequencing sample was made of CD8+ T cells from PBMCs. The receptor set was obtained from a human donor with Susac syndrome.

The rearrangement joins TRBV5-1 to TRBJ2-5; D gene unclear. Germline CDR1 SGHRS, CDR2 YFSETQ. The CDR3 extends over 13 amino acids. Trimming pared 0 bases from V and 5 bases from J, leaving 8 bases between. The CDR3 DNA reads TGCGCCAGCAGCTTGGGGGTCGGGGAGACCCAGTACTTC. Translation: CASSLGVGETQYF. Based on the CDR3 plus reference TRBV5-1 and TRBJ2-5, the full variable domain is KAGVTQTPRYLIKTRGQQVTLSCSPISGHRSVSWYQQTPGQGLQFLFEYFSETQRNKGNFPGRFSGRQFSNSRSEMNVSTLELGDSALYLCASSLGVGETQYFGPGTRLLVL.

The CDR3 loop is CASRGPSDGQGPWDTQYF. CDR3 coding DNA: TGTGCCAGCAGGGGCCCATCGGACGGACAGGGGCCCTGGGATACGCAGTATTTT. The chain links TRBV13 to TRBJ2-3; 9 bases are shared with TRBD1. Germline CDR1 is PRHDT and CDR2 is FYEKMQ (reference sequence). Germline trimming cut 6 bases from V and 6 bases from J; bases unmatched to any gene: 19. This CDR3 has 18 amino acids.

The CDR3 reads CASSINLGDTQYF. The CDR3 nucleotides are TGTGCCAGTAGTATAAACTTAGGTGATACGCAGTATTTT. This sequence joins TRBV19 and TRBJ2-3; D is uncertain. The CDR3 is made up of 13 amino acids. Per the germline V gene, CDR1 is LNHDA and CDR2 is SQIVND (reference sequence). Trimming took off 2 bases at V and 6 bases at J, with 9 bases between the two ends.

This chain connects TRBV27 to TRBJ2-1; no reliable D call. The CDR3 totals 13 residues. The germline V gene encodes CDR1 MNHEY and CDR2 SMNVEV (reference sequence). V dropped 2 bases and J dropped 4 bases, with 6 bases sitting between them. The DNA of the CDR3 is TGTGCCAGCAGTTTAAATTCATACAATGAGCAGTTCTTC. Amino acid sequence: CASSLNSYNEQFF.

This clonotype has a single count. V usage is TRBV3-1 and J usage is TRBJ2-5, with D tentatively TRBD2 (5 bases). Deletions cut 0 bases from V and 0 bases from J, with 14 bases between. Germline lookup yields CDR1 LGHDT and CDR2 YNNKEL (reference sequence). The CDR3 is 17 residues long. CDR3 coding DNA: TGTGCCAGCAGCCAAGATCCCTCGGACTTTTACCAAGAGACCCAGTACTTC. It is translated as CASSQDPSDFYQETQYF.

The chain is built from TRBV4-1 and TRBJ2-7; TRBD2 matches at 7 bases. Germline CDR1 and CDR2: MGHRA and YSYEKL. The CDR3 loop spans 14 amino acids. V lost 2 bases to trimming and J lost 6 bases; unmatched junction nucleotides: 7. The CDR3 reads CASSQLRTGGEQYF. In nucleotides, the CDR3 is TGCGCCAGCAGCCAACTGAGAACGGGGGGCGAGCAGTACTTC.

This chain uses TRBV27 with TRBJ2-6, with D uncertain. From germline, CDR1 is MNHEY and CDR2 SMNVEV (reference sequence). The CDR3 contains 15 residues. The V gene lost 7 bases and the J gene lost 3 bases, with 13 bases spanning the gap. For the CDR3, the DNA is TGTGCCAGCACCGTTTCTCCTTTTGGGGCCAACGTCCTGACTTTC. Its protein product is CASTVSPFGANVLTF.

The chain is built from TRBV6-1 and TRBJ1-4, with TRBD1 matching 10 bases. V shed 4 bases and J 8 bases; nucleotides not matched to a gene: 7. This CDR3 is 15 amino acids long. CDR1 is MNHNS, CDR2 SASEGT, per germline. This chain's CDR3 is CASSAGTGEFEKLFF. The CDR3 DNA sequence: TGTGCCAGCAGTGCCGGGACAGGGGAATTCGAAAAACTGTTTTTT.

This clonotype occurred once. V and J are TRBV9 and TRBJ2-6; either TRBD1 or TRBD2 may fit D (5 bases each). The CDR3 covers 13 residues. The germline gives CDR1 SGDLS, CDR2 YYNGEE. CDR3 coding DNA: TGTGCATCGGGGCACTCTGGGGCCAACGTCCTGACTTTC. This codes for CASGHSGANVLTF.

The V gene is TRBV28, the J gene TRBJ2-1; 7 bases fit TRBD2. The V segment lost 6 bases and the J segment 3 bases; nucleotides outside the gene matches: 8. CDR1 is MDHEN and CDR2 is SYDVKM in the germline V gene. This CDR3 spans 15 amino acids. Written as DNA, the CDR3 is TGTGCCAGCAGCCTAAGGACTAGTAGCTACAATGAGCAGTTCTTC. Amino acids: CASSLRTSSYNEQFF.

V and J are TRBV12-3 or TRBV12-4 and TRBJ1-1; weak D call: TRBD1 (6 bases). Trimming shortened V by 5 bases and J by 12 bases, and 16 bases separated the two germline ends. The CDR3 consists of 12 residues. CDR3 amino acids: CASSVQGTLPFF. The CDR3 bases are TGTGCCAGCAGTGTCCAGGGGACCCTCCCTTTCTTT.

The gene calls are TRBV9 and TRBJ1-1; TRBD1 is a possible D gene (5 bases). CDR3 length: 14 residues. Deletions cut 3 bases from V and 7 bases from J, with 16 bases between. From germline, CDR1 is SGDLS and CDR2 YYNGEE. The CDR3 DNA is TGTGCCAGCAGCGGTGAAAAGACAGAGCTTGAAGCTTTCTTT. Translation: CASSGEKTELEAFF.

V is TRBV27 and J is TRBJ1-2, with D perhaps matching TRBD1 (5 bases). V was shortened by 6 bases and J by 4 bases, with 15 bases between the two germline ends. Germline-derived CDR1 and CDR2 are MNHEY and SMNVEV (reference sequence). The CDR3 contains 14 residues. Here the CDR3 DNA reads TGTGCCAGCAGCTACATGCCGAGGGGCTATGGCTACACCTTC. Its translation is CASSYMPRGYGYTF.

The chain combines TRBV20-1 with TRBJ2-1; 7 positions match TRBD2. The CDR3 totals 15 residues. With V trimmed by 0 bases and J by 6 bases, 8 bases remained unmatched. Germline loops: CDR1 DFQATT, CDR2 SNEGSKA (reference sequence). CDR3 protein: CSARETREIRNEQFF. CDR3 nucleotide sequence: TGCAGTGCTAGAGAAACGCGGGAGATCCGCAATGAGCAGTTCTTC.

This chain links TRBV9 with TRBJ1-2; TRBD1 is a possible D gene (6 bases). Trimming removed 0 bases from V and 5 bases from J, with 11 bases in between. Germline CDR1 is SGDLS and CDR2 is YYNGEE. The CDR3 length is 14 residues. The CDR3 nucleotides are TGTGCCAGCAGCGTAGGAACAGGGAGTTATGGCTACACCTTC. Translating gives CASSVGTGSYGYTF. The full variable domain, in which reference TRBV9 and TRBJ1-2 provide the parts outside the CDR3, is DSGVTQTPKHLITATGQRVTLRCSPRSGDLSVYWYQQSLDQGLQFLIQYYNGEERAKGNILERFSAQQFPDLHSELNLSSLELGDSALYFCASSVGTGSYGYTFGSGTRLTVV.

The CDR3 loop is CASSQDSVNTEAFF. In nucleotides, the CDR3 is TGCGCCAGCAGCCAAGATTCTGTGAACACTGAAGCTTTCTTT. The chain couples TRBV4-3 to TRBJ1-1; no reliable D call. The V gene lost 0 bases and the J gene lost 0 bases, with 5 bases spanning the gap. Looked up from germline, CDR1 is LGHNA and CDR2 is YSLEER. The CDR3 has 14 amino acids.

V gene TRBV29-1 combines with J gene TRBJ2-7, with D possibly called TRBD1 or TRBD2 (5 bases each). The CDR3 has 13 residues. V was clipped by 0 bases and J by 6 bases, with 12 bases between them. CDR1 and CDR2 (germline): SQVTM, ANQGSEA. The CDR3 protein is CSVEDRAGTEQYF. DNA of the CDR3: TGCAGCGTTGAAGATCGTGCAGGGACCGAGCAGTACTTC.

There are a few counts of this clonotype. The CDR3 here is CASSLGAGKDTEAFF. The CDR3 DNA sequence: TGTGCCAGCAGCTTAGGTGCAGGGAAGGACACTGAAGCTTTCTTT. The V gene is TRBV13, the J gene TRBJ1-1; tentatively, D is TRBD1 (5 bases). The CDR3 is made up of 15 amino acids. Germline V gene sequence: CDR1 PRHDT, CDR2 FYEKMQ (reference sequence). Between the trimmed V and J ends, which lost 0 bases and 3 bases, there was a span of 11 bases.

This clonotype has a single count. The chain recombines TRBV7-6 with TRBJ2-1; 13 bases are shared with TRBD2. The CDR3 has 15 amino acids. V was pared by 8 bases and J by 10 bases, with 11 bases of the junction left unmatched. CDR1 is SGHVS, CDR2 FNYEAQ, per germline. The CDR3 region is CASAWELAGGREQFF. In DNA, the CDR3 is TGTGCCAGCGCCTGGGAACTAGCGGGAGGGCGGGAGCAGTTCTTC.

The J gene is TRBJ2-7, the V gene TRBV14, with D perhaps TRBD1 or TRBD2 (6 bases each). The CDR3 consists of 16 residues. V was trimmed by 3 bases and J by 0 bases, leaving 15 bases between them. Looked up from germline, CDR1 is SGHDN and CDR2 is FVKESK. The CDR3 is CASSHVRGARSYEQYF. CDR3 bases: TGTGCCAGCAGCCATGTTAGGGGGGCCCGCTCCTACGAGCAGTACTTC.

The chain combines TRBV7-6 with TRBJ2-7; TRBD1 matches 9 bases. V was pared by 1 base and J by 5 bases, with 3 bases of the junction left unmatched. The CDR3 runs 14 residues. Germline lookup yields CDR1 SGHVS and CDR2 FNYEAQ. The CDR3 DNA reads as TGTGCCAGCAGCTTAGGGGACAGGGACCACGAGCAGTACTTC. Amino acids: CASSLGDRDHEQYF. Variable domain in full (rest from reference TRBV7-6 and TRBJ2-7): GAGVSQSPRYKVTKRGQDVALRCDPISGHVSLYWYRQALGQGPEFLTYFNYEAQQDKSGLPNDRFSAERPEGSISTLTIQRTEQRDSAMYRCASSLGDRDHEQYFGPGTRLTVT.

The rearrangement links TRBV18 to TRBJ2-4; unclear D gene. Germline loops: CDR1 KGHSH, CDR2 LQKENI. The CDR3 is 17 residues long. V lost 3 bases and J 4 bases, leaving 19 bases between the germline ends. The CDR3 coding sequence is TGTGCCAGCTCACCGGGCAGAGAACTCACCCGGAAAAACATTCAGTACTTC. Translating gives CASSPGRELTRKNIQYF.

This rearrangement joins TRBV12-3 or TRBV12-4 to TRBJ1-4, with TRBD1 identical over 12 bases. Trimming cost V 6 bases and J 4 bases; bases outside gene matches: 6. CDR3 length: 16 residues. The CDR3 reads CASSAGQGAFNEKLFF. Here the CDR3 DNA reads TGTGCCAGCAGCGCGGGACAGGGGGCCTTTAATGAAAAACTGTTTTTT.

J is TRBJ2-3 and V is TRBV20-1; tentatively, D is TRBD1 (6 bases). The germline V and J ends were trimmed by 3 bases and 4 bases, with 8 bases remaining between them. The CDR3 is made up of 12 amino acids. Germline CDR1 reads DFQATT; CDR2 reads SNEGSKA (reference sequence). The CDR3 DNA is TGCAGTGCTAGGGGGGCCTCAGATACGCAGTATTTT. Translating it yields CSARGASDTQYF.

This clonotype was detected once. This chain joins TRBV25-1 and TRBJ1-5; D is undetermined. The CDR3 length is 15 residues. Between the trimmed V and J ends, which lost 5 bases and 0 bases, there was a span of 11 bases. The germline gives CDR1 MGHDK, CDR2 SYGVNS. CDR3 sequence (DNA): TGTGCCAGCAGTCCTCTCGACGGTAGCAATCAGCCCCAGCATTTT. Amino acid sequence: CASSPLDGSNQPQHF.

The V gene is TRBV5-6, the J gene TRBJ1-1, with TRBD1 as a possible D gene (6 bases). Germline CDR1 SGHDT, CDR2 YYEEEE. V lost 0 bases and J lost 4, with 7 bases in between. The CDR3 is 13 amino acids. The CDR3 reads CASSLGGATEAFF. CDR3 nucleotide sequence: TGTGCCAGCAGCTTGGGGGGGGCCACTGAAGCTTTCTTT.

CDR3 nucleotide sequence: TGTGCCAGCAGTTTATCAGGGGGCCGTAATGAAAAACTGTTTTTT. Amino acid sequence: CASSLSGGRNEKLFF. The V gene is TRBV27, the J gene TRBJ1-4; 7 bases are a match to TRBD1. The CDR3 totals 15 residues. The J segment lost 4 bases and the V segment lost 0 bases, leaving 2 bases of the junction unmatched. Germline values: CDR1 MNHEY, CDR2 SMNVEV (reference sequence).

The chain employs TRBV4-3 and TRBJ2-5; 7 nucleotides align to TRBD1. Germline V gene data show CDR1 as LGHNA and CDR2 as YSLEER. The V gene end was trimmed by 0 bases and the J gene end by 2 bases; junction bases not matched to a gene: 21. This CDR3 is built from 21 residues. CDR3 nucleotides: TGCGCCAGCAGCCAAGACGTTCCAGGGACAGTAGAAATTAAAGTACAAGAGACCCAGTACTTC. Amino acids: CASSQDVPGTVEIKVQETQYF.

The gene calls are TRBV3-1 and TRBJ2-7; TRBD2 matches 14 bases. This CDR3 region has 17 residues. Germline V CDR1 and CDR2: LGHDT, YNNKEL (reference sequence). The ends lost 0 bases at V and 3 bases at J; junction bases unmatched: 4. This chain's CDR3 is CASSQEGLAGAYYEQYF. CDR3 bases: TGTGCCAGCAGCCAAGAGGGACTAGCGGGGGCCTACTACGAGCAGTACTTC.

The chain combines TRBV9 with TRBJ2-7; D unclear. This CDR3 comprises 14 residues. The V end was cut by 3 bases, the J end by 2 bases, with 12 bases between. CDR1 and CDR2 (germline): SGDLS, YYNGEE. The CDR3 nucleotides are TGTGCCAGCAGCGCGAAGACAAGCCCCTACGAGCAGTACTTC. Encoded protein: CASSAKTSPYEQYF.

DNA for the CDR3: TGTGCCAGCAGCGTATGGGGAAACACAGATACGCAGTATTTT. Translated: CASSVWGNTDTQYF. The chain joins TRBV9 to TRBJ2-3, with D hard to call. Trimming stripped 1 base from V and 2 bases from J, with 8 bases between. Germline loops: CDR1 SGDLS, CDR2 YYNGEE. The CDR3 extends over 14 amino acids.